This entry is about one TCR beta chain. A multiplex PCR was run with 60 Vbeta primers and 13 Jbeta primers. The method was immunoSEQ multiplex PCR; TCRdb's version includes in-frame clones alone and lacks a portion of them. The sample records 100,000 to 120,000 clones, around 80% being singletons. This specimen belongs to a study of cytomegalovirus exposure and HLA in healthy donors. This TCR was sampled from a man aged 30-40 years in good health and CMV-seropositive. The sequencing sample was made of PBMCs.

The CDR3: CAISESRAEAFF. The CDR3 nucleotides are TGTGCCATCAGTGAGTCCCGGGCTGAAGCTTTCTTT. The chain links TRBV10-3 to TRBJ1-1; D is undetermined. CDR3 length: 12 residues. The germline V gene has CDR1 ENHRY and CDR2 SYGVKD. V gave up 0 bases and J gave up 6 bases, with 5 bases separating them.